The 32 T cell receptor beta chains below come from one sample, sequenced in a study of T cell changes during pregnancy in multiple sclerosis. Profiled with immunoSEQ multiplex PCR; TCRdb holds only in-frame clones, not every one. The sample lists 50,000 to 60,000 clones, over 75% occurring once. The specimen was peripheral blood, collected in the first trimester of pregnancy. Every receptor here comes from a female donor in good health, enrolled as a control in a pregnancy study.

This chain uses TRBV7-2 with TRBJ2-7; 8 bases fit TRBD1. Germline lookup yields CDR1 SGHTA and CDR2 FQGNSA. The CDR3 consists of 14 residues. Unmatched junction bases numbered 4, after V lost 6 bases and J lost 0 bases. CDR3 nucleotides: TGTGCCAGCAGGAAGACAGGGGCCTCCTACGAGCAGTACTTC. Protein: CASRKTGASYEQYF. Based on the CDR3 plus reference TRBV7-2 and TRBJ2-7, the full variable domain is GAGVSQSPSNKVTEKGKDVELRCDPISGHTALYWYRQSLGQGLEFLIYFQGNSAPDKSGLPSDRFSAERTGGSVSTLTIQRTQQEDSAVYLCASRKTGASYEQYFGPGTRLTVT.

This chain connects TRBV7-9 to TRBJ2-3; tentative D call: TRBD2 (6 bases). V lost 5 bases and J lost 7, with 16 bases in between. This CDR3 has 14 amino acids. The germline V gene encodes CDR1 SEHNR and CDR2 FQNEAQ (reference sequence). The chain's CDR3 is CASSGGLSDHTQYF. The DNA of the CDR3 is TGTGCCAGCAGCGGAGGACTAAGCGACCATACGCAGTATTTT.

For the CDR3, the DNA is TGCGCCAGCAGCTTGGCTAGCGGGAGTATCTACGAGCAGTACTTC. It encodes CASSLASGSIYEQYF. V usage is TRBV5-1 and J usage is TRBJ2-7, with TRBD2 matching 10 bases. The V gene's germline CDR1 is SGHRS and CDR2 YFSETQ. The V and J ends lost 0 bases and 3 bases, in that order; junction bases with no gene match: 3. The CDR3 sequence is 15 residues long.

The chain joins TRBV10-1 to TRBJ1-3, with D possibly TRBD1 on 5 matching bases. The CDR3 sequence is 14 residues long. Germline CDR1 reads WNHNN; CDR2 reads SYGVQD (reference sequence). Deletions cut 3 bases from V and 4 bases from J, with 10 bases between. The CDR3 loop reads CASSDSGYGNTIYF. The CDR3 nucleotides are TGCGCCAGCAGTGATTCAGGGTACGGAAACACCATATATTTT.

The chain uses TRBV5-8 and TRBJ1-2; 8 bases line up with TRBD1. Unmatched junction bases numbered 4, after V lost 6 bases and J lost 3 bases. Per germline, CDR1 SGHTS and CDR2 YDEGEE. This CDR3 is built from 13 residues. DNA for the CDR3: TGTGCCAGCAACAACAGGGGGGACTATGGCTACACCTTC. Protein sequence: CASNNRGDYGYTF. The variable domain in full, completed from reference TRBV5-8 and TRBJ1-2, reads EAGVTQSPTHLIKTRGQQATLRCSPISGHTSVYWYQQALGLGLQFLLWYDEGEERNRGNFPPRFSGRQFPNYSSELNVNALELEDSALYLCASNNRGDYGYTFGSGTRLTVV.

J is TRBJ2-6 and V is TRBV15; tentative D call: TRBD1 (6 bases). The germline gives CDR1 LNHNV, CDR2 YYDKDF (reference sequence). The CDR3 consists of 16 residues. Between the trimmed V and J ends, which lost 5 bases and 4 bases, there was a span of 15 bases. The CDR3 is CATSLRQGTGANVLTF. The CDR3 nucleotides read TGTGCCACCAGCCTGCGGCAGGGGACGGGGGCCAACGTCCTGACTTTC.

The rearrangement links TRBV5-1 to TRBJ1-1; D is possibly TRBD1 (5 bases). This CDR3 comprises 15 residues. Trimming took 0 bases from V and 3 from J, leaving 12 bases between them. CDR1 and CDR2 (germline): SGHRS, YFSETQ. This CDR3 reads CASSLVPGGDTEAFF. The CDR3 DNA reads TGCGCCAGCAGCTTGGTGCCGGGGGGGGACACTGAAGCTTTCTTT.

The chain couples TRBV19 to TRBJ1-5; 11 bases align to TRBD1. V trimming: 1 base; J trimming: 3 bases; junction bases outside the gene matches: 2. The CDR3 runs to 16 residues. Germline V gene sequence: CDR1 LNHDA, CDR2 SQIVND (reference sequence). CDR3 residues: CASSIGDRGYNQPQHF. CDR3 sequence (DNA): TGTGCCAGTAGTATAGGGGACAGGGGGTACAATCAGCCCCAGCATTTT.

The V call is TRBV5-1, the J call TRBJ2-2; 8 bases fit TRBD2. CDR3 size: 13 residues. CDR1 SGHRS and CDR2 YFSETQ come from the germline V gene. With 7 bases clipped from V and 11 bases from J, the junction kept 10 bases outside the gene matches. The CDR3 protein is CASREAGASELFF. As DNA, the CDR3 is TGCGCCAGCCGAGAAGCGGGAGCGAGTGAGCTGTTTTTT.

The CDR3 spells CASSLVTGPNEQYF. The CDR3 DNA reads as TGTGCCAGCAGCTTAGTGACAGGGCCCAACGAGCAGTACTTC. The chain has TRBV5-4 and TRBJ2-7; 7 bases line up with TRBD1. V was clipped by 2 bases and J by 5 bases; unmatched bases: 7. CDR1 and CDR2 (germline): SGHNT, YYREEE (reference sequence). The CDR3 has 14 amino acids.

The chain couples TRBV28 to TRBJ2-7; 10 bases map to TRBD1. Germline values: CDR1 MDHEN, CDR2 SYDVKM. The J segment lost 0 bases and the V segment lost 3 bases, leaving 17 bases of the junction unmatched. The CDR3 length is 20 residues. The CDR3 nucleotides read TGTGCCAGCAGTTTGCCCAGGACAGGGGGGAGCGGGAAGGCCTCCTACGAGCAGTACTTC. Translated, it gives CASSLPRTGGSGKASYEQYF.

This clone was picked up a small number of times. This rearrangement joins TRBV6-5 to TRBJ2-2, with 8 nucleotides matching TRBD2. The CDR3 sequence is 14 residues long. Per germline, CDR1 MNHEY and CDR2 SVGAGI. With 6 bases clipped from V and 8 bases from J, the junction kept 8 bases outside the gene matches. The DNA for the CDR3 is TGTGCCAGCAGAAGCGGGGGCCCGGGGGGGGAGCTGTTTTTT. Amino acid sequence: CASRSGGPGGELFF.

The table lists this clone with a count of one. This chain joins TRBV9 and TRBJ2-3; maybe TRBD2 (5 bases). Between the trimmed V and J ends, which lost 4 bases and 8 bases, there was a span of 14 bases. Germline-derived CDR1 and CDR2 are SGDLS and YYNGEE. The CDR3 length is 13 residues. CDR3 sequence (DNA): TGTGCCAGCAGCCTAGGGAGTAGTGGTACGCAGTATTTT. Translating it yields CASSLGSSGTQYF. The variable domain in full, with the rest retrieved from reference TRBV9 and TRBJ2-3, is DSGVTQTPKHLITATGQRVTLRCSPRSGDLSVYWYQQSLDQGLQFLIQYYNGEERAKGNILERFSAQQFPDLHSELNLSSLELGDSALYFCASSLGSSGTQYFGPGTRLTVL.

The chain uses TRBV9 and TRBJ2-2; D remains ambiguous. Trimming cost V 0 bases and J 4 bases, with 10 bases left between them. This CDR3 spans 15 amino acids. Germline CDR1 reads SGDLS; CDR2 reads YYNGEE. Here the CDR3 reads CASSVATVATGELFF. The CDR3 region has the DNA TGTGCCAGCAGCGTAGCCACAGTTGCCACCGGGGAGCTGTTTTTT.

J is TRBJ2-5 and V is TRBV6-6, with 12 bases matching TRBD2. The V gene's germline CDR1 is MNHNY and CDR2 SVGAGI (reference sequence). Trimming cost V 5 bases and J 4 bases; bases outside gene matches: 5. This CDR3 is 15 amino acids long. The CDR3 loop is CASSPLAGGPETQYF. DNA for the CDR3: TGTGCCAGCAGTCCACTAGCGGGGGGCCCAGAGACCCAGTACTTC.

The chain has TRBV15 and TRBJ1-2, with 7 bases lining up with TRBD1. The CDR3 loop spans 17 amino acids. Germline trimming cut 2 bases from V and 4 bases from J; bases unmatched to any gene: 13. In germline, CDR1 is LNHNV, CDR2 YYDKDF (reference sequence). The CDR3 DNA is TGTGCCACCAGCAGATCCCAAGACAGGGTTGGATTCTATGGCTACACCTTC. Protein sequence: CATSRSQDRVGFYGYTF.

Points on this clone: At one boundary the junction diverges from the germline segment, which might be a read error. The same CDR3 is also encoded by other DNA sequences in this sample. The chain has TRBV30 and TRBJ1-2; D is perhaps TRBD1 (5 bases). The CDR3 has 14 residues. Per germline, CDR1 GTSNPN and CDR2 SVGIG (reference sequence). Here the CDR3 reads CAWKPGASRYGYTF. CDR3 in DNA: TGTGCCTGGAAGCCTGGGGCCAGCAGGTATGGCTATACCTTC.

This chain joins TRBV7-9 and TRBJ2-7; 10 bases are shared with TRBD2. With V trimmed by 3 bases and J by 4 bases, 9 bases remained unmatched. The germline V gene has CDR1 SEHNR and CDR2 FQNEAQ (reference sequence). The CDR3 is 16 residues long. CDR3 in amino acids: CASSFPSGGPGYEQYF. CDR3 bases: TGTGCCAGCAGCTTCCCTAGCGGGGGCCCGGGTTACGAGCAGTACTTC.

This chain joins TRBV6-4 and TRBJ2-7; TRBD2 aligns across 11 bases. This CDR3 comprises 16 residues. J gave up 0 bases and V 3 bases, and 4 bases lay outside the gene matches. The germline CDR1 and CDR2 sequences are MRHNA and SNTAGT. In nucleotides, the CDR3 is TGTGCCAGCAGTGAATTGCTAGCGGGAGGCTCCTACGAGCAGTACTTC. As protein: CASSELLAGGSYEQYF.

This clone was detected only once. For the CDR3, the DNA is TGTGCCAGCAGCCCTCCGGGGGCCAACGTCCTGACTTTC. Protein: CASSPPGANVLTF. The V call is TRBV7-3, the J call TRBJ2-6; unclear D gene. This CDR3 is built from 13 residues. V lost 5 bases to trimming and J lost 4 bases, with 6 bases between them. Germline V gene data show CDR1 as SGHTA and CDR2 as FQGTGA.

V is TRBV5-1 and J is TRBJ2-3; TRBD2 is a possible D gene (7 bases). Germline lookup yields CDR1 SGHRS and CDR2 YFSETQ. V was cut by 1 base and J by 2 bases, with 23 bases left in between. The CDR3 sequence is 19 residues long. The CDR3 here is CASSLWGGPPFGFTDTQYF. The CDR3 bases are TGCGCCAGCAGCTTGTGGGGGGGGCCCCCTTTTGGCTTCACAGATACGCAGTATTTT.

V gene TRBV6-1 combines with J gene TRBJ2-7; D is perhaps TRBD1 (5 bases). This CDR3 contains 13 residues. The V gene lost 7 bases and the J gene lost 4 bases, with 14 bases spanning the gap. CDR1 MNHNS and CDR2 SASEGT come from the germline V gene. CDR3 sequence reads: CASNQGSYYEQYF. Written as DNA, the CDR3 is TGTGCCAGCAATCAGGGATCATATTACGAGCAGTACTTC.

The chain links TRBV30 to TRBJ1-1; D may be TRBD1 (5 bases). The CDR3 totals 14 residues. The germline V and J ends were trimmed by 4 bases and 0 bases, with 12 bases remaining between them. Germline V gives CDR1 GTSNPN, CDR2 SVGIG (reference sequence). Here the CDR3 reads CAWTWGGMNTEAFF. CDR3 bases: TGTGCCTGGACCTGGGGGGGGATGAACACTGAAGCTTTCTTT.

The chain couples TRBV6-1 to TRBJ2-7, with 8 bases fitting TRBD1. The V gene end was trimmed by 3 bases and the J gene end by 2 bases; junction bases not matched to a gene: 6. Germline CDR1 MNHNS, CDR2 SASEGT. This CDR3 spans 15 amino acids. DNA of the CDR3: TGTGCCAGCAGTGAGTCCGGACAGGGAGCCTACGAGCAGTACTTC. This sequence encodes CASSESGQGAYEQYF.

This chain links TRBV5-1 with TRBJ1-2; D gene unclear. The CDR3 covers 15 residues. Germline V gives CDR1 SGHRS, CDR2 YFSETQ. With 0 bases removed from V and 0 bases from J, the gap between germline ends came to 9 bases. The CDR3 is CASSLGNSPNYGYTF. Written as DNA, the CDR3 is TGCGCCAGCAGCTTGGGGAACAGTCCTAACTATGGCTACACCTTC.

In this sample, this clone turned up once. The chain combines TRBV19 with TRBJ1-1; tentative D call: TRBD1 (6 bases). The CDR3 totals 16 residues. V shed 0 bases and J shed 1 base, with 12 bases lying between them. The germline V gene has CDR1 LNHDA and CDR2 SQIVND (reference sequence). CDR3 bases: TGTGCCAGTAGTATAGACACAGGGATCTCGAACACTGAAGCTTTCTTT. Amino acids: CASSIDTGISNTEAFF.

The chain is built from TRBV25-1 and TRBJ2-3, with D possibly matching TRBD1 (6 bases). In germline, CDR1 is MGHDK, CDR2 SYGVNS. The CDR3 loop spans 12 amino acids. V lost 3 bases and J 6 bases, leaving 7 bases between the germline ends. CDR3: CASSDQGDTQYF. The CDR3 DNA reads TGTGCCAGCAGTGATCAGGGGGATACGCAGTATTTT.

CDR3 region: CSGTRGGNEQFF. The CDR3, as DNA: TGCAGCGGGACGAGGGGGGGGAATGAGCAGTTCTTC. The rearrangement joins TRBV29-1 to TRBJ2-1; weak D call: TRBD2 (7 bases). The CDR3 is 12 amino acids. Germline CDR1 and CDR2: SQVTM and ANQGSEA. Trimming took 7 bases from V and 7 from J, leaving 14 bases between them.

The chain couples TRBV14 to TRBJ2-7; 9 bases fit TRBD2. The CDR3 length is 14 residues. V shed 4 bases, J shed 6 bases, and the junction held 7 bases outside the gene matches. Germline values: CDR1 SGHDN, CDR2 FVKESK. CDR3 sequence (DNA): TGTGCCAGCAGCCTGTTAGCGGGAGCGTCCGAGCAGTACTTC. It is translated as CASSLLAGASEQYF.

The chain carries TRBV5-1 and TRBJ2-1; D not resolved. With 6 bases removed from V and 8 bases from J, the gap between germline ends came to 15 bases. The CDR3 runs to 13 residues. Germline-derived CDR1 and CDR2 are SGHRS and YFSETQ. The CDR3 loop is CASTQPPRDEQFF. The CDR3 bases are TGCGCCAGCACCCAACCGCCGCGAGATGAGCAGTTCTTC.

The chain uses TRBV19 and TRBJ1-1, with a possible D match to TRBD1 (5 bases). V lost 5 bases and J lost 4, with 20 bases in between. Germline CDR1 reads LNHDA; CDR2 reads SQIVND (reference sequence). The length of the CDR3 is 16 residues. CDR3 residues: CASSVTILQGFTEAFF. The CDR3 DNA is TGTGCCAGTAGTGTAACGATACTTCAGGGTTTCACTGAAGCTTTCTTT.

V and J are TRBV7-3 and TRBJ2-7, with TRBD2 matching 8 bases. Germline loops: CDR1 SGHTA, CDR2 FQGTGA. The CDR3 is 14 residues long. Trimming took 1 base from V and 2 from J; bases not matched to a gene: 1. The CDR3, as DNA: TGTGCCAGCAGCTTAAATAGCGGGACCTACGAGCAGTACTTC. Amino acids: CASSLNSGTYEQYF.